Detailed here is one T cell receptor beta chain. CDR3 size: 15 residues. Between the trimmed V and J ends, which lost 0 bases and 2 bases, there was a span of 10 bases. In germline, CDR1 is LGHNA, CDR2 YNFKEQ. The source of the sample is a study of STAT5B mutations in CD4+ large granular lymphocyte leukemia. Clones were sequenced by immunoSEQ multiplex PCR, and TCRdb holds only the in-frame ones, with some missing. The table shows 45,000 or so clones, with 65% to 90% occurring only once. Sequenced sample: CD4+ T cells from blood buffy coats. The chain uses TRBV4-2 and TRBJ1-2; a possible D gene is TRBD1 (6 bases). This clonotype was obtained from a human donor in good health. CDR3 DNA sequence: TGTGCCAGCAGCCAAGATAAGGGGGAGAACTATGGCTACACCTTC. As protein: CASSQDKGENYGYTF.